Listed below are T cell receptor beta chains from one sample, sequenced in a study of Graves' ophthalmopathy and Graves' hyperthyroidism. TCRdb reprocessed the multiplex PCR reads via MiXCR and lists one record per CDR3 protein. This sample has some 380,000 distinct CDR3 sequences, with approximately 15% found just once. Sequenced input: peripheral blood. The receptors come from a woman under 30 with stable Graves' hyperthyroidism. Each CDR3 is given with its conserved first and last residue. A D gene is named only where the DNA matches it firmly. Some rows mark clone size as missing; the rest say once, few, many or name a class of expanded clone.

v_gene	abundance	d_gene	j_gene	CDR3aa	CDR3nt
TRBV6-5	many	-	TRBJ2-5	CASSVLPLPDQETQYF	TGTGCCAGCAGTGTACTGCCTTTGCCCGACCAAGAGACCCAGTACTTC
TRBV2	-	-	TRBJ2-2	CASSDYSGAGELFF	TGTGCCAGCAGTGACTATAGCGGCGCCGGGGAGCTGTTTTTT
TRBV4-1	few	-	TRBJ1-1	CASSHRALNTEAFF	TGCGCCAGCAGCCACCGGGCCCTAAACACTGAAGCTTTCTTT
TRBV18	-	-	TRBJ1-1	CASSRRAGETEAFF	TGTGCCAGCTCCCGTAGAGCAGGGGAGACTGAAGCTTTCTTT
TRBV11-2	many	-	TRBJ2-4	CASSAVVMLWGNIQYF	TGTGCCAGCAGCGCAGTGGTCATGCTTTGGGGAAACATTCAGTACTTC
TRBV14	many	-	TRBJ1-2	CASSQDARDYGYTF	TGTGCCAGCAGCCAAGATGCGAGGGACTATGGCTACACCTTC
TRBV9	once	TRBD2	TRBJ2-5	CASSPSGREETQYF	TGTGCCAGCAGCCCAAGCGGGAGAGAAGAGACCCAGTACTTC
TRBV29-1	many	TRBD2	TRBJ2-7	CSVVEAGLGAYEQYF	TGCAGCGTTGTGGAAGCGGGGCTCGGGGCCTACGAGCAGTACTTC
TRBV3-1	few	TRBD1	TRBJ1-6	CASSLRQGSGSPLHF	TGTGCCAGCAGCCTTCGACAGGGAAGTGGTTCACCCCTCCACTTT
TRBV6-1	many	-	TRBJ1-1	CAEGKGTEAFF	TGTGCCGAGGGCAAGGGCACTGAAGCTTTCTTT
TRBV7-2	many	TRBD1	TRBJ1-2	CASTRDREYYGYTF	TGTGCCAGCACTCGGGACAGGGAGTACTATGGCTACACCTTC
TRBV12-3/TRBV12-4	many	TRBD2	TRBJ2-2	CASSLRGLGTGELFF	TGTGCCAGCAGTTTACGGGGACTAGGCACCGGGGAGCTGTTTTTT
TRBV12-3/TRBV12-4	many	-	TRBJ1-5	CASSSGPAYSNQPQHF	TGTGCCAGCAGTTCCGGGCCAGCTTATAGCAATCAGCCCCAGCATTTT
TRBV9	few	-	TRBJ2-7	CASSVGSVGSYEQYF	TGTGCCAGCAGCGTAGGATCAGTGGGGTCCTACGAGCAGTACTTC
TRBV7-6	-	-	TRBJ2-5	CASSPSAYGSETQYF	TGTGCCAGCAGCCCCAGTGCGTATGGGAGCGAGACCCAGTACTTC
TRBV7-2	-	-	TRBJ2-7	CASSLAPQGKYEQYF	TGTGCCAGCAGCTTAGCTCCCCAGGGGAAGTACGAGCAGTACTTC
TRBV27	many	-	TRBJ2-6	CASTFTAEFSGANVLTF	TGTGCCAGCACCTTCACCGCCGAGTTCTCTGGGGCCAACGTCCTGACTTTC
TRBV20-1	few	-	TRBJ2-5	CSAILPRTGQETQYF	TGCAGTGCTATCCTGCCCAGAACCGGTCAAGAGACCCAGTACTTC
TRBV6-1	many	-	TRBJ1-5	CASSENRASNQPQHF	TGTGCCAGCAGTGAAAACAGGGCTAGCAATCAGCCCCAGCATTTT
TRBV7-9	many	-	TRBJ1-6	CASSEIVSPSSYNSPLHF	TGTGCCAGCAGCGAAATTGTAAGCCCCAGCTCCTATAATTCACCCCTCCACTTT
TRBV4-1	few	TRBD1	TRBJ1-2	CASSQGTGNYGYTF	TGCGCCAGCAGCCAAGGGACAGGAAACTATGGCTACACCTTC
TRBV6-2/TRBV6-3	many	-	TRBJ2-7	CASSYGPINYEQYF	TGTGCCAGCAGTTACGGGCCGATAAACTACGAGCAGTACTTC
TRBV11-2	many	-	TRBJ2-4	CASSIRGAGGLDIQYF	TGTGCCAGCAGCATCCGGGGGGCAGGGGGCCTGGACATTCAGTACTTC
TRBV7-9	many	-	TRBJ2-7	CASSQGSRDEQYF	TGTGCCAGCAGTCAAGGGTCCAGGGACGAGCAGTACTTC
TRBV20-1	many	TRBD1	TRBJ2-7	CSASDRGSPYEQYF	TGCAGTGCTAGTGACAGGGGATCCCCCTACGAGCAGTACTTC
TRBV6-1	many	-	TRBJ1-2	CATTRTVSNYGYTF	TGTGCCACCACCCGGACAGTTTCTAACTATGGCTACACCTTC
TRBV2	many	-	TRBJ1-2	CASSVRRVDGYTF	TGTGCCAGCAGTGTTCGGCGGGTAGATGGCTACACCTTC
TRBV20-1	many	-	TRBJ1-1	CSARGGGSNTEAFF	TGCAGTGCTAGAGGAGGAGGGTCGAACACTGAAGCTTTCTTT
TRBV28	many	TRBD1	TRBJ2-7	CASRPRQGGLTYEQYF	TGTGCCAGCAGACCCAGACAGGGTGGGTTAACCTACGAGCAGTACTTC
TRBV6-1	many	TRBD1	TRBJ1-1	CASSEGWGGTGVTEAFF	TGTGCCAGCAGTGAAGGGTGGGGTGGGACAGGGGTCACTGAAGCTTTCTTT
TRBV25-1	many	TRBD1	TRBJ1-2	CASRGRGPNYGYTF	TGTGCCAGCCGCGGCAGGGGGCCTAACTATGGCTACACCTTC
TRBV27	many	TRBD1	TRBJ2-5	CASSSAGTEETQYF	TGTGCCAGCAGTTCCGCCGGGACAGAAGAGACCCAGTACTTC
TRBV20-1	-	-	TRBJ1-6	CSARDRADNSPLHF	TGCAGTGCTAGAGACAGGGCGGATAATTCACCCCTCCACTTT
TRBV20-1	many	-	TRBJ2-5	CSAWGLGETQYF	TGCAGTGCCTGGGGCCTCGGGGAGACCCAGTACTTC
TRBV11-2	few	-	TRBJ1-1	CASSLGTPGSSTEAFF	TGTGCCAGCAGCTTAGGGACACCCGGGTCGTCCACTGAAGCTTTCTTT
TRBV24-1	-	-	TRBJ2-2	CATSSFGGELFF	TGTGCCACCAGTTCTTTCGGCGGGGAGCTGTTTTTT
TRBV29-1	many	TRBD2	TRBJ2-7	CSVQLSGGAYEQYF	TGCAGCGTCCAACTCAGCGGGGGCGCCTACGAGCAGTACTTC
TRBV11-2	many	-	TRBJ2-7	CASSLGGTASYEQYF	TGTGCCAGCAGCCTAGGCGGCACGGCCTCCTACGAGCAGTACTTC
TRBV20-1	many	TRBD1	TRBJ1-1	CSAKTGRTEAFF	TGCAGTGCTAAGACAGGGAGGACTGAAGCTTTCTTT
TRBV6-5	many	TRBD1	TRBJ1-1	CASSYSGTGGAGEAFF	TGTGCCAGCAGTTATTCCGGGACAGGGGGCGCGGGTGAAGCTTTCTTT
TRBV6-2/TRBV6-3	many	-	TRBJ1-1	CASSDPARGAFF	TGTGCCAGCAGTGACCCGGCGAGGGGGGCTTTCTTT
TRBV6-2/TRBV6-3	-	TRBD1	TRBJ1-2	CASRGDRGGYGYTF	TGTGCCAGCAGGGGAGACAGGGGCGGCTATGGCTACACCTTC
TRBV11-1	-	-	TRBJ2-6	CASSLVVGTSSGANVLTF	TGTGCCAGCAGCTTAGTTGTCGGTACGAGCTCTGGGGCCAACGTCCTGACTTTC